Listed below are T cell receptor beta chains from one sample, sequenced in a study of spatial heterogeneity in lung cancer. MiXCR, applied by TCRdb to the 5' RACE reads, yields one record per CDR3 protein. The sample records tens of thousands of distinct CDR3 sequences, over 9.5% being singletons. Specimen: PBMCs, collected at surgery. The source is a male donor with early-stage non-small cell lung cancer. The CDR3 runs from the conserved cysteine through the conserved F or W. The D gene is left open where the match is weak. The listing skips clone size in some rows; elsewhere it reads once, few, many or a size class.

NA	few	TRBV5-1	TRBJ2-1	TGCGCCAGCAGCGTAGACAGACCCAATGAGCAGTTCTTC	CASSVDRPNEQFF
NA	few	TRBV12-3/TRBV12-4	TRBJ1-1	TGTGCCAGCAGACGGGGACCGACTAATTTAGCTTTCTTT	CASRRGPTNLAFF
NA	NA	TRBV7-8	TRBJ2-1	TGTGCCAGCAGCTTAGAAGGGGCGCGGAATGAGCAGTTCTTC	CASSLEGARNEQFF
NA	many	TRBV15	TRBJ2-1	TGTGCCACCAGCCGCGGTGGGGGCCCTTACAATGAGCAGTTCTTC	CATSRGGGPYNEQFF
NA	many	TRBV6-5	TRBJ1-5	TGTGCCAGCAGTTCCCTTTTAGAAGGGGCCCAGCATTTT	CASSSLLEGAQHF
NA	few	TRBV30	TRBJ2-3	TGTGCCTGGAGACCCCGGGGGACAGATACGCAGTATTTT	CAWRPRGTDTQYF
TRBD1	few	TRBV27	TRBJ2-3	TGTGCCAGCAGTAAGGACAGGAGCACAGATACGCAGTATTTT	CASSKDRSTDTQYF
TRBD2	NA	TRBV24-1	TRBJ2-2	TGTGCCACCAGTGATCCCCTAGCGGGAGCGAACACCGGGGAGCTGTTTTTT	CATSDPLAGANTGELFF
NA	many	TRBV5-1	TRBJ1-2	TGCGCCAGCCGACTGGAAGGGGGCTACACCTTC	CASRLEGGYTF
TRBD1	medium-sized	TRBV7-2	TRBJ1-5	TGTGCCAGCAGCTTAGTTGGGACAGGGTGGTTGCCCCAGCATTTT	CASSLVGTGWLPQHF
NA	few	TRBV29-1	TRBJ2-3	TGCAGCGTTGAACCCGGTGGGGCAGATACGCAGTATTTT	CSVEPGGADTQYF
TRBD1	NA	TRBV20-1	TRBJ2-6	TGCAGTGCTCCTGGACAGGGGTACGGGGCCAACGTCCTGACTTTC	CSAPGQGYGANVLTF
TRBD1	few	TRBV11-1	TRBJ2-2	TGTGCCAGCAGCCGACAGGGAACCGGGGAGCTGTTTTTT	CASSRQGTGELFF
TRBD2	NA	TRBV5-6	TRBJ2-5	TGTGCCAGCAGCTTTAGCGGGAGGACCTACCAAGAGACCCAGTACTTC	CASSFSGRTYQETQYF
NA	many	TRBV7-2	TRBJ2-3	TGTGCCAGCAGCTTAGAGGTCGAAAACACAGATACGCAGTATTTT	CASSLEVENTDTQYF
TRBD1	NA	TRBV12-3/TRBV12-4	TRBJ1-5	TGTGCCAGCAGTAGGACAGGGGATGGCAATCAGCCCCAGCATTTT	CASSRTGDGNQPQHF
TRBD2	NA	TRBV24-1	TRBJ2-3	TGTGCCACCAGTGGGGATGTGGGGGGGGGCACAGATACGCAGTATTTT	CATSGDVGGGTDTQYF
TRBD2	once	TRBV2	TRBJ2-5	TGTGCCAGCAGTGAACTTGCTAGCGGGAGTAAGACCCAGTACTTC	CASSELASGSKTQYF
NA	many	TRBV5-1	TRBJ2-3	TGCGCCAGCAGTTGGCAGGGGCCCACAGATACGCAGTATTTT	CASSWQGPTDTQYF
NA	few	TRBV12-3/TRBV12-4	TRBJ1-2	TGTGCCAGCAGCCCCGTACTCGCTCCAACCTATGGCTACACCTTC	CASSPVLAPTYGYTF
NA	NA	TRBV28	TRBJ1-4	TGTGCCAGCAGCCGTGGGACGGATGCAACTAATGAAAAACTGTTTTTT	CASSRGTDATNEKLFF
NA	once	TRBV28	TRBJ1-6	TGTGCCAGCACTACGGACCAGATTTCACCCCTCCACTTT	CASTTDQISPLHF
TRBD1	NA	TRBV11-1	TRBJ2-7	TGTGCCAGCAGCTTAGGGACAGGGGCCTACGAGCAGTACTTC	CASSLGTGAYEQYF
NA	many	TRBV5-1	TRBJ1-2	TGCGCCAGCAGCTCAGGGGCGAACGGGTATGGCTACACCTTC	CASSSGANGYGYTF
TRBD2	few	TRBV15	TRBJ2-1	TGTGCCACCAGCAGAGGGTTGGTAGCGGGAGGGTCCGACAATGAGCAGTTCTTC	CATSRGLVAGGSDNEQFF
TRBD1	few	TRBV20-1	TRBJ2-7	TGCAGTGCTCGCCCGGACAGGGCGAGTGAGCAGTACTTC	CSARPDRASEQYF
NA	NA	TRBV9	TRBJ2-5	TGTGCCAGCAGCGTACAGCCAAACCAAGAGACCCAGTACTTC	CASSVQPNQETQYF
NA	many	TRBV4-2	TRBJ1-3	TGTGCCAGCAGCCAAGATACCGGGGGCGAAAACACCATATATTTT	CASSQDTGGENTIYF
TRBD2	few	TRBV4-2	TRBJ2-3	TGTGCCAGCAGCCCTCGTCGGGCTAGCGGGGATCTCACAGATACGCAGTATTTT	CASSPRRASGDLTDTQYF
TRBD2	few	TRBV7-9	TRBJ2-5	TGTGCCAGCAGCTTAGTCGCGGGAGGGTCAGAGACCCAGTACTTC	CASSLVAGGSETQYF
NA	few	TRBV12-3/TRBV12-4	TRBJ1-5	TGTGCCAGCAGTTTGTCGGCCGGGGGATACAATCAGCCCCAGCATTTT	CASSLSAGGYNQPQHF
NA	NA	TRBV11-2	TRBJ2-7	TGTGCCAGCAGCTTAATACACACCTACGAGCAGTACTTC	CASSLIHTYEQYF
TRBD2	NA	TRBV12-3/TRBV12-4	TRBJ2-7	TGTGCCAGCAGCTCGCGACTAGCGGTCACCTACGAGCAGTACTTC	CASSSRLAVTYEQYF
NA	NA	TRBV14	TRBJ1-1	TGTGCCAGCAGGCAGTTCGCTGAAGCTTTCTTT	CASRQFAEAFF
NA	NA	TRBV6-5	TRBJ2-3	TGTGCCAGCAGTCTGGGGCGGGATAGCACAGATACGCAGTATTTT	CASSLGRDSTDTQYF
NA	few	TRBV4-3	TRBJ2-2	TGCGCCAGCAGCCAAGGTGAAAGGGTGTACACCGGGGAGCTGTTTTTT	CASSQGERVYTGELFF
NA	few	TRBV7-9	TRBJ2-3	TGTGCCAGCAGCTTAGGGAGGGATACGCAGTATTTT	CASSLGRDTQYF